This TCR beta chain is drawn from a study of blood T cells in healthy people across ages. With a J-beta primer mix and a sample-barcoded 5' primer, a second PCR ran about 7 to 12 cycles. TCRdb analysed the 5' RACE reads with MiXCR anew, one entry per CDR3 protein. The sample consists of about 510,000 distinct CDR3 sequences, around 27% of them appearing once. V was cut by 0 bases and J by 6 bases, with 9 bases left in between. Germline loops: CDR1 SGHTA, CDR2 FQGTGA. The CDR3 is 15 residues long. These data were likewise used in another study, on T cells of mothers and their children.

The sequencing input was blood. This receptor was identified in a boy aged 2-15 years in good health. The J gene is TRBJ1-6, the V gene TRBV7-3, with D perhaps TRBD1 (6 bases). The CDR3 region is CASSLTGQSNSPLHF. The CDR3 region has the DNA TGTGCCAGCAGCTTAACAGGACAGTCTAATTCACCCCTCCACTTT.